This T cell receptor beta chain was sequenced in a study of blood T cell repertoires in COVID-19. For the study at large: COVID-19 samples collected from the United States, Italy and Spain covered acute and convalescent phases.

As regards this clone: This specimen includes other DNA sequences encoding the same CDR3.

Per the original data handling: Counts of nucleated cells, estimated from reference gene primer amplification, were obtained. Clones were read by immunoSEQ multiplex PCR, and TCRdb kept only the in-frame ones, dropping some. The V and J calls and the clone size are those of that table, but D and trimming were determined from the DNA. Of roughly 150,000 clones listed, around 90% are singletons. The study assigned cohorts using participant-reported clinical history. A COVID-19 case was met by exposed participants within 2 weeks before study entry. Germline V lookup: CDR1 SGHRS, CDR2 YFSETQ. V lost 0 bases to trimming and J lost 4 bases, with 7 bases between them. This CDR3 spans 13 amino acids.

The rearrangement uses TRBV5-1 and TRBJ1-1; possible D gene TRBD1, 6 bases. The sequencing sample was made of PBMCs or T cells enriched from blood (not recorded which). This TCR was recovered from a woman aged 40 to 50 who had been exposed to COVID-19. Here the CDR3 reads CASSLEQGTEAFF. In nucleotides, the CDR3 is TGCGCCAGCAGCTTGGAACAGGGCACTGAAGCTTTCTTT.